Each of the 5 T cell receptor beta chains below was sequenced from the same sample in a study of early T cells in non-severe SARS-CoV-2 infection. One entry per CDR3 protein, called by TCRdb with MiXCR from the 5' RACE reads. The sample has about 40,000 distinct CDR3 sequences, roughly 8% seen once; the top ten hold around 11%. The sequencing here drew on whole blood, taken at baseline. The source is an adult who was a healthcare worker with PCR-confirmed SARS-CoV-2 infection or an uninfected control (not recorded which).

Here the CDR3 DNA reads TGTGCCAGCAGCCCATCTGGCGGGGGTATCTCCGAGCAGTACTTC. This gives the protein CASSPSGGGISEQYF. The rearrangement uses TRBV7-8 and TRBJ2-7; 7 bases align to TRBD2. CDR3 length: 15 amino acids. After removal of 5 bases from V and 6 bases from J, the junction contained 13 bases not matched to a gene. From germline, CDR1 is SGHVS and CDR2 FQNEAQ.

This clonotype was counted ten times or more. The chain employs TRBV5-1 and TRBJ1-4, with D tentatively TRBD1 (5 bases). Between the trimmed V and J ends, which lost 2 bases and 1 base, there was a span of 15 bases. Germline CDR1 is SGHRS and CDR2 is YFSETQ. The CDR3 is 17 residues long. CDR3 amino acids: CASSFRGWGETNEKLFF. The DNA for the CDR3 is TGCGCCAGCAGCTTTCGGGGCTGGGGTGAAACTAATGAAAAACTGTTTTTT.

V and J are TRBV24-1 and TRBJ1-2; 9 bases are a match to TRBD1. Trimming took 0 bases from V and 5 from J; bases not matched to a gene: 6. Germline CDR1 reads KGHDR; CDR2 reads SFDVKD. The CDR3 is 16 residues long. The CDR3 DNA is TGTGCCACCAGTGATTTGCCGTGGGGACAGGGATATGGCTACACCTTC. Translation gives CATSDLPWGQGYGYTF.

The rearrangement uses TRBV7-9 and TRBJ2-5; no reliable D call. The CDR3 contains 16 residues. Germline V lookup: CDR1 SEHNR, CDR2 FQNEAQ (reference sequence). With 6 bases removed from V and 3 bases from J, the gap between germline ends came to 20 bases. The CDR3 here is CASRPGTSRLKETQYF. The CDR3 DNA is TGTGCCAGCAGGCCAGGAACGTCCCGTCTTAAAGAGACCCAGTACTTC. The variable domain in full, with the rest retrieved from reference TRBV7-9 and TRBJ2-5, is DTGVSQNPRHKITKRGQNVTFRCDPISEHNRLYWYRQTLGQGPEFLTYFQNEAQLEKSRLLSDRFSAERPKGSFSTLEIQRTEQGDSAMYLCASRPGTSRLKETQYFGPGTRLLVL.

The V call is TRBV19, the J call TRBJ1-5; no firm D call. CDR1 is LNHDA and CDR2 is SQIVND in the germline V gene (reference sequence). CDR3 length equals 14 residues. V was cut by 8 bases and J by 0 bases, with 11 bases left in between. Written as DNA, the CDR3 is TGTGCCAGTTCTGTAGGGTATAGCAATCAGCCCCAGCATTTT. As protein: CASSVGYSNQPQHF.